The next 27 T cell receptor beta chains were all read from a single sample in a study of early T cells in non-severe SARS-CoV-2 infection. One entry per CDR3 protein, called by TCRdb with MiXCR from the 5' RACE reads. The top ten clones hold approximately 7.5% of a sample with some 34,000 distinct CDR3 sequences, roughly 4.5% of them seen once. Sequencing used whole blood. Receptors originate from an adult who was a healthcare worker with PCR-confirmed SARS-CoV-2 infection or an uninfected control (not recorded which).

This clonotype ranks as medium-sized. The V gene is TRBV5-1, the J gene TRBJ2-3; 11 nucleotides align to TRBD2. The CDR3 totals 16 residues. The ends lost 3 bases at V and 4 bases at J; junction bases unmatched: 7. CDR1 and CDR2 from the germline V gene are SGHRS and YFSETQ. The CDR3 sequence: CASSSGNSGGADTQYF. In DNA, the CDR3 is TGCGCCAGCAGCTCTGGTAATAGCGGGGGGGCAGATACGCAGTATTTT.

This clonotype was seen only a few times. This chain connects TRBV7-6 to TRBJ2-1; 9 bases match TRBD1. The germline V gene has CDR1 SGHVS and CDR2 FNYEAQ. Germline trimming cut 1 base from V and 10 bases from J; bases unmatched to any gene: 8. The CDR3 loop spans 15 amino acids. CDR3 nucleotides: TGTGCCAGCAGCTTAGTGGGGACAGGGCTTTGGGAGCAGTTCTTC. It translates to CASSLVGTGLWEQFF.

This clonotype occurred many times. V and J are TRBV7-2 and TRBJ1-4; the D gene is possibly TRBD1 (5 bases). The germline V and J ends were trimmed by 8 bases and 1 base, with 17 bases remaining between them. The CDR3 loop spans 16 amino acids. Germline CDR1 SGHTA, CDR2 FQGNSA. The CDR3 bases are TGTGCCAGCCAGCTCAGAGCTGGGGGAACTAATGAAAAACTGTTTTTT. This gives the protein CASQLRAGGTNEKLFF.

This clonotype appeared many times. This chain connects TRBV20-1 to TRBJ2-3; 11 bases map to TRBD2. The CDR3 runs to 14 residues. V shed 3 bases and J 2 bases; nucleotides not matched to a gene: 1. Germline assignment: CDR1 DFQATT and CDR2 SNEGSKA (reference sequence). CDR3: CSARTSGDTDTQYF. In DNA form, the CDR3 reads TGCAGTGCTAGGACTAGCGGGGACACAGATACGCAGTATTTT.

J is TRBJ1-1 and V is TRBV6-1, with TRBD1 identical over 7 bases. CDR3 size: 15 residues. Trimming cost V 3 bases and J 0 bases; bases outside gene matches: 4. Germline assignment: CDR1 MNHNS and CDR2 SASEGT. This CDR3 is CASSDPGQMNTEAFF. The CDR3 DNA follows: TGTGCCAGCAGTGACCCGGGACAGATGAACACTGAAGCTTTCTTT.

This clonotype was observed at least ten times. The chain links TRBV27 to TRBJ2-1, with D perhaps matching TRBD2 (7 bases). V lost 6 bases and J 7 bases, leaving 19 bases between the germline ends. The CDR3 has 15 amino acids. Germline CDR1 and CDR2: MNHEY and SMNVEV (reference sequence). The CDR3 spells CASSRTAWGGNEQFF. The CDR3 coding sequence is TGTGCCAGCAGCCGGACAGCCTGGGGGGGAAATGAGCAGTTCTTC.

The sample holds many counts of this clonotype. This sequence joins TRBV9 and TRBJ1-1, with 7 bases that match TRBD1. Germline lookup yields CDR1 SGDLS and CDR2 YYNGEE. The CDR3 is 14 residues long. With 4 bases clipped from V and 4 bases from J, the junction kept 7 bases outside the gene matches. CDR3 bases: TGTGCCAGCAGCCCTCGACAGGGATCCACTGAAGCTTTCTTT. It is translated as CASSPRQGSTEAFF. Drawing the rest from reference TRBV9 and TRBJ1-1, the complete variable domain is DSGVTQTPKHLITATGQRVTLRCSPRSGDLSVYWYQQSLDQGLQFLIQYYNGEERAKGNILERFSAQQFPDLHSELNLSSLELGDSALYFCASSPRQGSTEAFFGQGTRLTVV.

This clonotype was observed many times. DNA of the CDR3: TGTGCCAGCACCCCGGGACTAGTCTTCAATGAGCAGTTCTTC. This gives the protein CASTPGLVFNEQFF. The V gene is TRBV2, the J gene TRBJ2-1; 8 bases agree with TRBD2. The germline CDR1 and CDR2 sequences are SNHLY and FYNNEI. The CDR3 sequence is 14 residues long. V was clipped by 7 bases and J by 6 bases; unmatched bases: 8. The complete variable domain, with remaining parts taken from reference TRBV2 and TRBJ2-1, reads EPEVTQTPSHQVTQMGQEVILRCVPISNHLYFYWYRQILGQKVEFLVSFYNNEISEKSEIFDDQFSVERPDGSNFTLKIRSTKLEDSAMYFCASTPGLVFNEQFFGPGTRLTVL.

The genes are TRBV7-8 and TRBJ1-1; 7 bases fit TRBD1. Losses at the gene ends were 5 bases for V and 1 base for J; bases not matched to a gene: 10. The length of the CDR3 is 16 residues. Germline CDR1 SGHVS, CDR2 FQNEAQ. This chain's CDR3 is CASSHPTGTANTEAFF. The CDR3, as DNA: TGTGCCAGCAGCCATCCTACCGGGACAGCGAACACTGAAGCTTTCTTT. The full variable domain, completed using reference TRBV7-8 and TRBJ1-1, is GAGVSQSPRYKVAKRGQDVALRCDPISGHVSLFWYQQALGQGPEFLTYFQNEAQLDKSGLPSDRFFAERPEGSVSTLKIQRTQQEDSAVYLCASSHPTGTANTEAFFGQGTRLTVV.

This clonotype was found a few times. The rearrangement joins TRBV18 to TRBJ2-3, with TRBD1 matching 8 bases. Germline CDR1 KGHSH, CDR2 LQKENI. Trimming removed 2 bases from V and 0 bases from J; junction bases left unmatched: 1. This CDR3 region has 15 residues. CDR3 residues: CASSPGTGSTDTQYF. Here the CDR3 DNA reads TGTGCCAGCTCACCAGGGACAGGTAGCACAGATACGCAGTATTTT.

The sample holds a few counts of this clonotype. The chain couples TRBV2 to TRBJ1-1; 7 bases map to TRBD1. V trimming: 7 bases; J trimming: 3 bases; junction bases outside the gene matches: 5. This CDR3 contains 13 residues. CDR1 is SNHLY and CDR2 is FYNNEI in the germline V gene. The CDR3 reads CASIRDRDTEAFF. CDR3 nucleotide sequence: TGTGCCAGCATCAGAGACAGGGACACTGAAGCTTTCTTT. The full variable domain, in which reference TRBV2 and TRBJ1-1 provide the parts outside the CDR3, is EPEVTQTPSHQVTQMGQEVILRCVPISNHLYFYWYRQILGQKVEFLVSFYNNEISEKSEIFDDQFSVERPDGSNFTLKIRSTKLEDSAMYFCASIRDRDTEAFFGQGTRLTVV.

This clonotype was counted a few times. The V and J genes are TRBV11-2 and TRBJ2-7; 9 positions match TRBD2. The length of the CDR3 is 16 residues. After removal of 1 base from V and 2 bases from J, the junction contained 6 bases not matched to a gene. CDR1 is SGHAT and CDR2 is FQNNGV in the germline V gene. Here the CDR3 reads CASSLVKASGTYEQYF. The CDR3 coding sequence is TGTGCCAGCAGCTTAGTAAAGGCTAGCGGGACCTACGAGCAGTACTTC.

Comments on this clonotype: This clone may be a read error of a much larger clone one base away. The CDR3 DNA reads TGCAGTGCTCTTCAGTTGAGCGGGGGTGTGTACGAGCAGTACTTC. Its protein product is CSALQLSGGVYEQYF. The V and J genes are TRBV20-1 and TRBJ2-7, with 8 bases fitting TRBD2. Germline CDR1 DFQATT, CDR2 SNEGSKA (reference sequence). With V trimmed by 5 bases and J by 4 bases, 13 bases remained unmatched. CDR3 length: 15 residues.

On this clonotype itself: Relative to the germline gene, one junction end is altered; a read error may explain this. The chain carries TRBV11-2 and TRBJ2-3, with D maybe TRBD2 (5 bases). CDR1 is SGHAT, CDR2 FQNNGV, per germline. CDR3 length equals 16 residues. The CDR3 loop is CVSSSYSVTSTDTQYF. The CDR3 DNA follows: TGTGTCAGCAGCTCCTATAGCGTGACTAGCACAGATACGCAGTATTTT.

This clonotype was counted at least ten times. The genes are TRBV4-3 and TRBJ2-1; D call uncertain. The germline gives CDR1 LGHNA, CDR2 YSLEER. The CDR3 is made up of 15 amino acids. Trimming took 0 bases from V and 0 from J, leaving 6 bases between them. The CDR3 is CASSQDQSSYNEQFF. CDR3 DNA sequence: TGCGCCAGCAGCCAAGACCAAAGCTCCTACAATGAGCAGTTCTTC.

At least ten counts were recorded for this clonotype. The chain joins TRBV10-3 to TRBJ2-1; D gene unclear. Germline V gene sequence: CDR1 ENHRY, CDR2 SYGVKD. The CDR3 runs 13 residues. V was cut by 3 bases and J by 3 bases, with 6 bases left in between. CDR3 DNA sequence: TGTGCCATCAGTGACGTGCGCTACAATGAGCAGTTCTTC. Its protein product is CAISDVRYNEQFF.

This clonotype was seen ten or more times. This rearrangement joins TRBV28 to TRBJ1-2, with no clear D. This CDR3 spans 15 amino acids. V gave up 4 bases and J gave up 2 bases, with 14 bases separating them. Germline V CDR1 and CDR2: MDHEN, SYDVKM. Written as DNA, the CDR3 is TGTGCCAGCAGTTCATATCCCCGGTTAAACTATGGCTACACCTTC. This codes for CASSSYPRLNYGYTF.

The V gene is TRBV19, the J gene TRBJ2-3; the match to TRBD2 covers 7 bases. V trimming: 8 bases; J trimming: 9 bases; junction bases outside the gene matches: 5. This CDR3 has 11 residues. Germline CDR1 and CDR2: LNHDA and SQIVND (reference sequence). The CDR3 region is CASLEAGTQYF. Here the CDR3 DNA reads TGTGCCAGTCTTGAAGCGGGGACGCAGTATTTT.

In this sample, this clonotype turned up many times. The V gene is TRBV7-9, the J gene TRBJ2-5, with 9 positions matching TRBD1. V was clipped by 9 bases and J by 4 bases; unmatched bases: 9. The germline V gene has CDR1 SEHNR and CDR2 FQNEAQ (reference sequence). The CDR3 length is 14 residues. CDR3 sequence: CASIGQGRGETQYF. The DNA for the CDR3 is TGTGCCAGTATCGGACAGGGGCGTGGAGAGACCCAGTACTTC.

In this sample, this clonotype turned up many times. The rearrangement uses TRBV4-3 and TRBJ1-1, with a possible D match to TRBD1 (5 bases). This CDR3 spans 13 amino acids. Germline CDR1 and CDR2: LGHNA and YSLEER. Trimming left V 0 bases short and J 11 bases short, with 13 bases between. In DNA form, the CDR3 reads TGCGCCAGCAGCCAAGATTTGCGGGACCTCGCTTTCTTT. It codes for CASSQDLRDLAFF.

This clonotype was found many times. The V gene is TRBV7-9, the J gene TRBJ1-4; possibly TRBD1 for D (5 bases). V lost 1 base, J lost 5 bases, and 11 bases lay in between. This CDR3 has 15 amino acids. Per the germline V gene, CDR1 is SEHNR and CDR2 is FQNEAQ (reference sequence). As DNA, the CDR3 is TGTGCCAGCAGCTTAGGGGGGGAGCTGAATGAAAAACTGTTTTTT. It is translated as CASSLGGELNEKLFF.

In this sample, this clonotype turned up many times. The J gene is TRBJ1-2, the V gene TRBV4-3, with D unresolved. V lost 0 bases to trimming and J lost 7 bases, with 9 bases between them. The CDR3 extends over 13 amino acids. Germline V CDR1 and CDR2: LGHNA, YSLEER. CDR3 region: CASSQDLEAGYTF. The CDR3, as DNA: TGCGCCAGCAGCCAAGATCTGGAGGCTGGCTACACCTTC.

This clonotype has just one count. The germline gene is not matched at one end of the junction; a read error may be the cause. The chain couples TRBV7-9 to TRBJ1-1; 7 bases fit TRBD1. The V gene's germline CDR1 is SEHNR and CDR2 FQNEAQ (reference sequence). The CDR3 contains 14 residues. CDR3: CPSSLGQLNTEAFF. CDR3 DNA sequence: TGTCCCAGCAGCTTGGGACAGCTGAACACTGAAGCTTTCTTT.

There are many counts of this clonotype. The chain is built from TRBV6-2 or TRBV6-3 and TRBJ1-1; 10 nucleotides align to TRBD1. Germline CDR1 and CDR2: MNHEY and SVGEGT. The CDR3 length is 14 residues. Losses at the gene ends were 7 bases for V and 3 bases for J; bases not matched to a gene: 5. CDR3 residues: CASISTGGYTEAFF. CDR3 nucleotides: TGTGCCAGCATCTCGACAGGGGGCTACACTGAAGCTTTCTTT.

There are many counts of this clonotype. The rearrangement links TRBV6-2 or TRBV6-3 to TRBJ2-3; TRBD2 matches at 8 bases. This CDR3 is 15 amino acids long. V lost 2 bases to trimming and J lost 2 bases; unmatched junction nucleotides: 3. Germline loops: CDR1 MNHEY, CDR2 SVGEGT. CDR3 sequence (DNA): TGTGCCAGCAGTTACGGCGGGGGGTCCACAGATACGCAGTATTTT. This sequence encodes CASSYGGGSTDTQYF.

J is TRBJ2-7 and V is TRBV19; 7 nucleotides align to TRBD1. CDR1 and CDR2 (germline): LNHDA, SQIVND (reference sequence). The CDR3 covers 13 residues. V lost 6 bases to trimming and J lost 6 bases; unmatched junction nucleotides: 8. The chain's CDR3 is CASSYRGRSEQYF. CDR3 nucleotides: TGTGCCAGTAGCTACAGGGGACGGAGCGAGCAGTACTTC. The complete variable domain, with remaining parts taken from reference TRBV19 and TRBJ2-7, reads DGGITQSPKYLFRKEGQNVTLSCEQNLNHDAMYWYRQDPGQGLRLIYYSQIVNDFQKGDIAEGYSVSREKKESFPLTVTSAQKNPTAFYLCASSYRGRSEQYFGPGTRLTVT.

DNA for the CDR3: TGTGCCAGCAGCAGGACTAGCACAGATACGCAGTATTTT. Its protein is CASSRTSTDTQYF. V and J are TRBV5-4 and TRBJ2-3, with a possible D match to TRBD2 (5 bases). Germline CDR1 reads SGHNT; CDR2 reads YYREEE (reference sequence). The V and J ends lost 4 bases and 0 bases respectively, with 6 bases between them. The CDR3 runs to 13 residues.